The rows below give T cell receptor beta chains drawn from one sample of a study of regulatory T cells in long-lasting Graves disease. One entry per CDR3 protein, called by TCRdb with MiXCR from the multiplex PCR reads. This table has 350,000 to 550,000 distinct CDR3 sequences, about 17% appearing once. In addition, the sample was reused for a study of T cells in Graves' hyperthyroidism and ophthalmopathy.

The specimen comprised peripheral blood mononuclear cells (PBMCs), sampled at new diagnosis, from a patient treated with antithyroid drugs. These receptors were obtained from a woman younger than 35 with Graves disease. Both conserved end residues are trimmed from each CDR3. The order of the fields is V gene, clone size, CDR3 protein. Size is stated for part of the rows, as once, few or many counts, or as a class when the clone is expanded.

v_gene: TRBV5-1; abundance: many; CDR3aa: ASSLASGSANTGELF
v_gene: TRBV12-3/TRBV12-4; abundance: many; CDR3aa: ASSDRPYEQY
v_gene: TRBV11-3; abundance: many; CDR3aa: ASSQGLAGGPYQETQY
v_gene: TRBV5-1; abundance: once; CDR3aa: ASSTPTLGYTGELF
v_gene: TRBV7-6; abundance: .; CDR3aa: ASSLGAGTTSTDTQY
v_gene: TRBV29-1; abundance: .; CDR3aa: SVVPAYMNTEAF
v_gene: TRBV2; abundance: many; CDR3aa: ASSDPRGAIEAF
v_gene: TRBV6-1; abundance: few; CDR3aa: ASSTRTNQPQH
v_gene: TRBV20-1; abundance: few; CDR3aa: SAKTSGRYTGELF
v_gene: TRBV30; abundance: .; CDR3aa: AWSVLGPSEQF
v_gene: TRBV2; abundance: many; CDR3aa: ASSNPDSFNQPQH
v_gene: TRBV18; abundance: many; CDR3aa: ASSPGTDRSGTEAF
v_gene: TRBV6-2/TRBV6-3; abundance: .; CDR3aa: ASSYYTRVGEVKLF
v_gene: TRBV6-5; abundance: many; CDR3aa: ASSYEGWRTSNQPQH
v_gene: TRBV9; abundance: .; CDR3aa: ASSVGSLTRVSGNTIY
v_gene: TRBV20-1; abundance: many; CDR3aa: RGTPGHLQETQY
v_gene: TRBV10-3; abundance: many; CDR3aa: AISEWTSGITNTDTQY
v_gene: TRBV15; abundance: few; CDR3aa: ATSRDRGDEKLF
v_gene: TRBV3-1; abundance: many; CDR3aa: ASSRRLAGALTDTQY
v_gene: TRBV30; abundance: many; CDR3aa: AWTVGRTDTQY
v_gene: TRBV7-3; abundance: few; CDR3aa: ASSAGGAGETSYLYNEQF
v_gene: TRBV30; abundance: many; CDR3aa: AWSRGEKLF
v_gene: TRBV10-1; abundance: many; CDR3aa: ASSDPTGGEGYT
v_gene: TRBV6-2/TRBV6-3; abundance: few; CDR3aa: ASSYSQGVKNEQF
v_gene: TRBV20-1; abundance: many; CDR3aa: SARVLGAGTEAF
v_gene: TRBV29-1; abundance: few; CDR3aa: SGGGNTEAF
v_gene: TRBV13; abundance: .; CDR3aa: ASSPRRASSTDEKLF
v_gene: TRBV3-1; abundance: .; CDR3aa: ASSRTGTKNTGELF
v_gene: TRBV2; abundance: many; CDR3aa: ASSDPLAGVYNEQF
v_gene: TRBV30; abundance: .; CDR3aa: AWSQTDGNTIY
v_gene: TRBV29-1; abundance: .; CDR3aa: SVVGGGVYEQY
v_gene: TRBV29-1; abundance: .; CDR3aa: SVRGDRTYEQY
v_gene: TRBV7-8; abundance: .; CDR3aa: ASSSHGTTLNTEAF
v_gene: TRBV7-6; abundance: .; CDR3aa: ASSLAGGPHPLSYEQY
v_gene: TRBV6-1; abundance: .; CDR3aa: ASSDTGALYNEQF
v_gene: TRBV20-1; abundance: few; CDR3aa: SASPLIETQY
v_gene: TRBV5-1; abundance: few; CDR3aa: ASSLEGTTDTQY
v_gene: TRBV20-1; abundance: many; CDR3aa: SATTSNEQY
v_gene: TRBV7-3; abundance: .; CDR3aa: ASSPGQGRMNTEAF
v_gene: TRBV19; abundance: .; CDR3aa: ASTRSGEGNYGYT
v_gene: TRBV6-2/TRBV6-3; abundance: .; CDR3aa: ASRLPSLVQRTDTQY
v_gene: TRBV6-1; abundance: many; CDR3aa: ASRNGGNYEQY
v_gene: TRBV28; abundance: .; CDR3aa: ASRSQKSLANEQF